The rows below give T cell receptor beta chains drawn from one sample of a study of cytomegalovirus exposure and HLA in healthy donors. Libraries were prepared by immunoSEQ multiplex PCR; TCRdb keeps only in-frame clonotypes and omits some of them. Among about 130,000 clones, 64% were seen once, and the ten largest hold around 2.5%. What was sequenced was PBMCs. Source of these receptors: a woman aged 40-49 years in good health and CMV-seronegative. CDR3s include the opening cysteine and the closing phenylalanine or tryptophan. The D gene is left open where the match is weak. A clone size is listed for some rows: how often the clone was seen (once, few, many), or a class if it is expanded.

TGTGCCAGTAGTAGGACAGGGTGGACCTACGAGCAGTACTTC CASSRTGWTYEQYF NA TRBJ2-7 TRBD1 TRBV19
TGTGCCAGCAGTCAGGGTATGGGGGAGCTGTTTTTT CASSQGMGELFF few TRBJ2-2 NA TRBV2
TGTGCCAGCAGCTTAGGCGCGAATCGAGGCTACACCTTC CASSLGANRGYTF NA TRBJ1-2 NA TRBV11-2
TGTGCCAGTAGTGACGTAAGGGGGCAGGTAGCCAAAAACATTCAGTACTTC CASSDVRGQVAKNIQYF NA TRBJ2-4 TRBD1 TRBV19
TGTGCCAGCTCTCGGCTACCATCTCAGACTGCGTCCACCCTAGACACTGAAGCTTTCTTT CASSRLPSQTASTLDTEAFF NA TRBJ1-1 NA TRBV18
TGCGCCAGCAGCCAAGGTGCAGGGACCTGGGGGGGGACAACTGAAGCTTTCTTT CASSQGAGTWGGTTEAFF NA TRBJ1-1 NA TRBV4-1
TGTGCCAGCAGTCAGGAGGGAGGAAACGAAAAACTGTTTTTT CASSQEGGNEKLFF NA TRBJ1-4 NA TRBV28
TGTGCCAGCAACAGGCTGAAAGATACGCAGTATTTT CASNRLKDTQYF few TRBJ2-3 NA TRBV6-1
TGTGCCAGCTGTTGGAAGGGGGCGATAGATACGCAGTATTTT CASCWKGAIDTQYF NA TRBJ2-3 TRBD1 TRBV6-1
TGTGCCAGCAGCCGTACCGCGGCCTACGAGCAGTACTTC CASSRTAAYEQYF NA TRBJ2-7 NA TRBV28
TGTGCCAGCAGGGCGGGGACAGGGGGCGATCAGCCCCAGCATTTT CASRAGTGGDQPQHF NA TRBJ1-5 TRBD1 TRBV6-5
TGTGCCAGCAGCTTAGCCCAGGGGTCAGATACGCAGTATTTT CASSLAQGSDTQYF NA TRBJ2-3 NA TRBV7-7
TGTGCCAGCAGCTCACAGGGTAGGAGCACTGAAGCTTTCTTT CASSSQGRSTEAFF NA TRBJ1-1 NA TRBV7-9
TGTGCCAGCCAATTACAGAACACCGGGGAGCTGTTTTTT CASQLQNTGELFF NA TRBJ2-2 NA TRBV6-5
TGTGCCAGCAGCCCCCGGGACAGGGACTTCGCGGGGGAGCTGTTTTTT CASSPRDRDFAGELFF NA TRBJ2-2 TRBD1 TRBV7-9
TGTGCCAGCAGGGGGACTAGCGGGGGGAATGAGCAGTTCTTC CASRGTSGGNEQFF NA TRBJ2-1 TRBD2 TRBV2
TGTGCCAGCAGCGTTGGGGGCAGGGGTGCCGGGGAGCTGTTTTTT CASSVGGRGAGELFF NA TRBJ2-2 NA TRBV9
TGTGCCTGGAGTCCACCATCACGACTAGCGGGACGGTACGAGCAGTACTTC CAWSPPSRLAGRYEQYF NA TRBJ2-7 TRBD2 TRBV30
TGTGCCAGCAGCTTAGGAGGGGCCCAGGGGGCAAACTATGGCTACACCTTC CASSLGGAQGANYGYTF NA TRBJ1-2 TRBD1 TRBV7-9
TGTGCCAGCAGCCCGGGAGGGGATTACACTGAAGCTTTCTTT CASSPGGDYTEAFF NA TRBJ1-1 NA TRBV4-2
TGTGCCAGCAGTAAGACTCGCCCAGATACGCAGTATTTT CASSKTRPDTQYF NA TRBJ2-3 NA TRBV5-6
TGTGCCAGCAGCCAGGGTTACACCGGGGAGCTGTTTTTT CASSQGYTGELFF few TRBJ2-2 NA TRBV7-9
TGTGCCAGCAGTCACCAGGGTTCCGGGGCCAACGTCCTGACTTTC CASSHQGSGANVLTF NA TRBJ2-6 NA TRBV6-6
TGTGCCAGCAGCTTGACCCAGGGGGCAAACCACAATGAGCAGTTCTTC CASSLTQGANHNEQFF NA TRBJ2-1 TRBD1 TRBV5-4
TGCGCCAGCAGCCTCTCGAACACTGAAGCTTTCTTT CASSLSNTEAFF NA TRBJ1-1 NA TRBV5-1
TGTGCCATCAGTTCTCAAAGCGGGGCACCCTACAATGAGCAGTTCTTC CAISSQSGAPYNEQFF NA TRBJ2-1 TRBD2 TRBV10-3
TGTGCCAGCAGGATCGGACAGGGGGCTCACACTGAAGCTTTCTTT CASRIGQGAHTEAFF few TRBJ1-1 TRBD1 TRBV5-4
TGCGCCAGCAGCCCCCGACTAGCGGGGGGGAACAATGAGCAGTTCTTC CASSPRLAGGNNEQFF once TRBJ2-1 TRBD2 TRBV5-1
TGTGCCAGCAGTCCTGGTCTTAGCGGGGGGGCGAATGAGCAGTTCTTC CASSPGLSGGANEQFF NA TRBJ2-1 TRBD2 TRBV27
TGTGCCAGCAGCAAAAGACAGCAATATAATTCACCCCTCCACTTT CASSKRQQYNSPLHF once TRBJ1-6 NA TRBV11-1
TGTGCCAGCAGCTTAGAAGAGGTCTGGGGCCCCCCCGAGGACACTGAAGCTTTCTTT CASSLEEVWGPPEDTEAFF NA TRBJ1-1 NA TRBV7-9
TGCGCCAGCAGCCTCGGACAGGAGGCAAATAGGTGGGCTTTCTTT CASSLGQEANRWAFF few TRBJ1-1 TRBD1 TRBV10-2